The clone carrying this T cell receptor beta chain was detected once. The sample is drawn from a study of technical replicates of blood from a few donors. V was pared by 4 bases and J by 2 bases, with 5 bases of the junction left unmatched. This CDR3 has 14 amino acids. CDR1 and CDR2 from the germline V gene are SGHVS and FQNEAQ. The protocol was immunoSEQ multiplex PCR, while the TCRdb copy is restricted to in-frame clones and leaves out a portion. The sample has about 66,000 clones; 90% to 95% are singletons. The sample taken for sequencing was PBMCs. This clonotype originated in a human donor in good health. Some clones in this sample may be carry-over from other donors' samples. The chain has TRBV7-8 and TRBJ2-7; TRBD1 agrees at 7 bases. CDR3 bases: TGTGCCAGCAGCTCCACCGGGACAGCCTACGAGCAGTACTTC. Translating gives CASSSTGTAYEQYF.